This TCR beta chain stems from a study of blood T cell repertoires in COVID-19. About the research overall: Samples taken during acute and convalescent COVID-19 were collected in the United States, Italy and Spain.

Germline CDR1 ENHRY, CDR2 SYGVKD. Trimming removed 3 bases from V and 4 bases from J; junction bases left unmatched: 4. The CDR3 contains 15 residues. The assay was immunoSEQ multiplex PCR, and TCRdb's table has in-frame clones only and misses some. The sample holds over 200,000 clones; around 86% are singletons and the top ten take approximately 5.4%. The chain uses TRBV10-3 and TRBJ1-5; TRBD1 aligns across 9 bases. The sequencing input was peripheral blood. This receptor was obtained from a human donor in a cohort sampled during active COVID-19. The CDR3 nucleotides read TGTGCCATCAGTGACGACAGGGGGAGGAATCAGCCCCAGCATTTT. Its translation: CAISDDRGRNQPQHF.